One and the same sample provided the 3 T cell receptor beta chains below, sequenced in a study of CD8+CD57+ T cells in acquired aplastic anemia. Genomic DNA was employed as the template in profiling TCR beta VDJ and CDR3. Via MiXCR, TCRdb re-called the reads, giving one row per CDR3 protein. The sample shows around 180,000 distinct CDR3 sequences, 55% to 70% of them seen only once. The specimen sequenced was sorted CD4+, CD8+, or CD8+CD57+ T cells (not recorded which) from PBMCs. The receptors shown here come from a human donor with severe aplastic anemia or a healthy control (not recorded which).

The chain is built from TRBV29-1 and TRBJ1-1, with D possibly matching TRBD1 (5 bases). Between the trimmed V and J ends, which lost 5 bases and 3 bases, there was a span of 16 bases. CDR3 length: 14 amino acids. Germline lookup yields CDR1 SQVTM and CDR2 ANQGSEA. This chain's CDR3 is CSVYLREKYTEAFF. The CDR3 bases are TGCAGCGTTTACCTCAGGGAAAAGTACACTGAAGCTTTCTTT. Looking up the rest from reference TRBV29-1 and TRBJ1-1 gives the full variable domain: SAVISQKPSRDICQRGTSLTIQCQVDSQVTMMFWYRQQPGQSLTLIATANQGSEATYESGFVIDKFPISRPNLTFSTLTVSNMSPEDSSIYLCSVYLREKYTEAFFGQGTRLTVV.

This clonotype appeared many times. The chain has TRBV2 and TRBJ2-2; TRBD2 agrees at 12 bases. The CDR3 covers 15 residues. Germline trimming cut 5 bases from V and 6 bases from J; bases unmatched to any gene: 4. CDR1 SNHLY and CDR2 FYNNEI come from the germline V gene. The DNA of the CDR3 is TGTGCCAGCAGTCTAGCGGGGGGGCGACCCGGGGAGCTGTTTTTT. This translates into CASSLAGGRPGELFF.

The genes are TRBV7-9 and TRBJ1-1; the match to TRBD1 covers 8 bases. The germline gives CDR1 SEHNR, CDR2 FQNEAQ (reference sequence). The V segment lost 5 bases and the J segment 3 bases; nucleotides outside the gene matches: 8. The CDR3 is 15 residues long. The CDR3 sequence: CASSPRQGSDTEAFF. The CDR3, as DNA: TGTGCCAGCAGCCCCCGACAGGGGTCGGACACTGAAGCTTTCTTT.